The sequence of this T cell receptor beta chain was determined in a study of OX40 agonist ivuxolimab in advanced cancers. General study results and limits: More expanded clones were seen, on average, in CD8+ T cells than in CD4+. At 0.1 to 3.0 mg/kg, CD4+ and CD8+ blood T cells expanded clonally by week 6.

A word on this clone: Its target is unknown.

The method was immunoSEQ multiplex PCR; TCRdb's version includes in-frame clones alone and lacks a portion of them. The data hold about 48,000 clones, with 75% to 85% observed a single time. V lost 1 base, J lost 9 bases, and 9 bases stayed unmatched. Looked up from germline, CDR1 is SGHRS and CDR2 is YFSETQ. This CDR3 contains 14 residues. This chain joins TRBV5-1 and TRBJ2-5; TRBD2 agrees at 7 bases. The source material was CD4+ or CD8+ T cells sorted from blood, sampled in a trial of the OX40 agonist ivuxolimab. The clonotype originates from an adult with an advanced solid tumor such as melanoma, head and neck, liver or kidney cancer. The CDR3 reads CASSLPSGEGAQYF. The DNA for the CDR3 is TGCGCCAGCAGCTTGCCTAGCGGTGAGGGAGCCCAGTACTTC.